Listed below are T cell receptor beta chains from one sample, sequenced in a study of resident and recirculating memory T cells in vitiligo. Profiling relied on immunoSEQ multiplex PCR, and the TCRdb table lists in-frame clones only, not all of them. This table has about 76,000 clones, approximately 90% appearing once. The sample consisted of blood. The origin of the receptors is a male donor with vitiligo. The CDR3 runs from the conserved cysteine through the conserved F or W. The order of the fields is V gene, CDR3 protein.

TRBV7-2	CASSLGQRDEQFF
TRBV5-5	CASSLVGAYNEQFF
TRBV5-4	CASSLRVRRSSYEQYF
TRBV7-2	CASIRLAGLTDTQYF
TRBV7-8	CASSLGTAPNEQYF
TRBV7-8	CASSWTSGSHTGELFF
TRBV6-5	CASSYRDRGVGEQYF
TRBV30	CAWSGGGTSYEQYF
TRBV4-2	CASSQALQGGYTF
TRBV4-1	CASSQNPSEMNTEAFF
TRBV30	CAWSGTGVHEQFF
TRBV7-8	CASRLAGGGTDTQYF
TRBV28	CASSSPGTGMSGELFF
TRBV23-1	CASSRPEQYF
TRBV4-1	CASSQTVQEQPQHF
TRBV19	CASSDAGDTDTQYF
TRBV5-4	CASSLGGLRQANEQFF
TRBV18	CASSGQSNQPQHF
TRBV28	CASSLTGGPSYEQYF
TRBV5-1	CASTERTGNTEAFF